This entry concerns a single TCR beta chain. Its antigen is currently not known. The input lacks base qualities; no much larger clone sits a single base away. These data are taken from a study of T cells in Graves' hyperthyroidism and ophthalmopathy (dated by TCRdb to between 2018 and 2020). Background for the entire study: Peripheral blood samples were taken at initial diagnosis, before any treatment was given. To identify TCR V-J signatures that set the groups apart, the researchers used a discovery cohort of about a hundred patients, made up of 40 to 45 with Graves' ophthalmopathy and some 56 with stable Graves' hyperthyroidism. TCR Vbeta CDR3 sequencing of approximately 140 peripheral blood samples (roughly 41 ophthalmopathy, 75 hyperthyroidism and roughly 17 progressor patients) is reported in the paper. Prospective prediction of ophthalmopathy was tested in an independent validation cohort consisting of 18 hyperthyroidism patients and more than 15 patients who later progressed to ophthalmopathy. After blood sampling, hyperthyroidism patients were treated with methimazole at a starting dose of 30 mg daily, and ophthalmopathy patients were treated with high-dose intravenous methylprednisolone. The 90 to 100 discovery patients were randomly divided into training and test sets at a 7:3 ratio. In six Graves' hyperthyroidism patients, the study also compared T-cell repertoires from thyroid tissue with T-cell repertoires from blood.

Paper-wide results and their limitations: A model built on a 13 V-J signature distinguished ophthalmopathy from stable hyperthyroidism, reaching 85% to 90% sensitivity and 81.08% specificity in cross-validation and 80%/75% in testing. In validation, the model predicted progression to ophthalmopathy a median of around six months before onset, with about 70% sensitivity and 72.22% specificity. No statistical method was used to set the sample size in advance, and investigators knew the group allocation. Most expanded thyroid clonotypes (frequency above 0.001) were also detected in blood, a finding suggesting that blood repertoires may reflect thyroid immune responses.

Amplification of TCR beta CDR3 regions was carried out from RNA transcripts. A first-round RT-PCR of the TCR CDR3 used the HTBI primer set with the Qiagen OneStep RT-PCR kit. Libraries were constructed in a second round of multiplex PCR, after which size selection and purification were performed. Paired-end sequencing of the libraries was performed with 100 bp reads on an Illumina HiSeq2000. Concerning the study's data processing: SOAPnuke was used to process the raw data, with reads discarded if the reads contained adapters or uncalled bases, had a mean Phred below 15, or lacked an exact constant-primer or identifier match. COPE v1.2.5 was used to merge the high-quality paired reads, and each unique nucleotide sequence was defined as a clonotype. MiTCR v1.1 was used to align clonotypes to the IMGT TRBV, TRBD and TRBJ reference segments. The analysis was restricted to V-J combinations with a frequency above 0.0001, which together covered roughly 99% of the repertoires. The TCS score was defined as the ratio of F50 (clonal expansion) to E x V (chaos), calculated using BLOSUM62-based TCRdist between CDR3 peptides within each V-J. Welch's t-statistics and random forest reduced fewer than 600 V-J features to 13, which were used in a naive Bayes classifier (R e1071). In TCRdb, the public reads were trimmed at Q25 with fastp and aligned with MiXCR, with productive beta chains retained. Duplicate CDR3 protein sequences are folded into a single record with the most common DNA and genes. TCRdb, not the original authors, processed these V and J calls. The sample has around 620,000 distinct CDR3 sequences on record, 14% of them singletons. Around 7% of the sample is taken by the ten largest.

Moderately to severely active disease, a Clinical Activity Score of at least 3, a NOSPECS grade of at least 4, and a duration under 3 months were present in ophthalmopathy patients. Exclusion was applied to patients with uncontrolled infections, other autoimmune diseases, pregnancy or lactation. Diagnoses relied on clinical symptoms, serum thyroxine and TRAb, thyroid ultrasound and orbital computed tomography. Ficoll-Paque density gradient centrifugation was used to isolate PBMCs from approximately 10 ml of fresh peripheral blood. Total RNA was extracted using Trizol reagent, and RNA quality was assessed on an Agilent 2100 Bioanalyzer. Input material: blood. The receptor comes from a woman between 18 and 29 years old with Graves' ophthalmopathy.

Here is the DNA: TGTGCCAGCAGAAAGGGGGTCCCTGAAGCTTTCTTT. The resulting protein is CASRKGVPEAFF. The V and J genes are TRBV11-2 and TRBJ1-1, with TRBD1 tentatively as D gene (6 bases match). Trimming removed 6 bases from V and 6 bases from J, leaving 11 bases between the germline ends. The CDR3, cysteine through phenylalanine, is 12 amino acids long. The CDR3 DNA has 36 bases and is translated from base 1. CDR1 SGHAT and CDR2 FQNNGV are derived from the germline V gene.